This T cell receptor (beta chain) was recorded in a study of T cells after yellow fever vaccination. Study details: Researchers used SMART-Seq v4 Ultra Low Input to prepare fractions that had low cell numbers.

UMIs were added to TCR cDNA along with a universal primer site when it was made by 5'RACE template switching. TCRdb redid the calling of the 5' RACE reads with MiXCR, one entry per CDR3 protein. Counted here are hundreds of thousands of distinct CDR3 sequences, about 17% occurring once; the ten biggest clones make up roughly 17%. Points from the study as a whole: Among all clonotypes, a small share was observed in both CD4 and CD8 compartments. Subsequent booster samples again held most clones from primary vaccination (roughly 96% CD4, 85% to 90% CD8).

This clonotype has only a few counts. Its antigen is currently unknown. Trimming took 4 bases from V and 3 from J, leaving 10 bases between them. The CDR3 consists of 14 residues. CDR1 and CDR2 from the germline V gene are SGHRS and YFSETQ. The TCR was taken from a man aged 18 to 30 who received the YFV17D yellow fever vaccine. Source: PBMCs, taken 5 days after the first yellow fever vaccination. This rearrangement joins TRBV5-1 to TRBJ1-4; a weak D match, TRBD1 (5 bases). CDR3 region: CASSEGPANEKLFF. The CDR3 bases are TGCGCCAGCAGCGAGGGACCGGCTAATGAAAAACTGTTTTTT.